A selection of T cell receptor beta chains follows, all from one sample in a study of identifying expanded T cells in peripheral blood. Sequenced by immunoSEQ multiplex PCR; TCRdb stores in-frame clones only, minus some. The top ten hold approximately 3.9% of the sample, which has 70,000 to 95,000 clones, 88% seen once. Sequencing was performed on blood. These receptors all come from a person between 18 and 75 years old in good health. Both conserved end residues are part of each CDR3. The D gene is left open where the match is weak. Some rows have no size entry. The others give once, few or many, or a class for an expanded clone.

v_call	j_call	clone_size	d_call	cdr3_aa	cdr3_nt
TRBV5-1	TRBJ2-4	NA	NA	CASSLDLPGAKNIQYF	TGCGCCAGCAGCTTGGATCTCCCTGGGGCCAAAAACATTCAGTACTTC
TRBV6-4	TRBJ2-5	few	NA	CATRQRETQYF	TGTGCCACAAGACAAAGGGAGACCCAGTACTTC
TRBV10-3	TRBJ2-7	NA	TRBD1	CAISLGQGEMDEQYF	TGTGCCATCAGCTTGGGACAGGGGGAGATGGACGAGCAGTACTTC
TRBV6-4	TRBJ2-1	NA	NA	CASSEGIHNEQFF	TGTGCCAGCAGTGAAGGCATACACAATGAGCAGTTCTTC
TRBV6-1	TRBJ1-4	NA	NA	CASSEETGSNEKLFF	TGTGCCAGCAGTGAGGAAACAGGTTCCAATGAAAAACTGTTTTTT
TRBV5-6	TRBJ2-5	once	NA	CASSFGGRGKQYF	TGTGCCAGCAGCTTTGGTGGGCGAGGGAAGCAGTACTTC
TRBV2	TRBJ1-6	NA	NA	CASSDKGRNSPLHF	TGTGCCAGCAGTGATAAGGGTCGTAATTCACCCCTCCACTTT
TRBV6-6	TRBJ2-7	NA	NA	CASSYSDAGPSYEQYF	TGTGCCAGCAGTTACTCAGATGCGGGCCCCTCCTACGAGCAGTACTTC
TRBV27	TRBJ2-7	NA	TRBD1	CASSLVGDRGPYEQYF	TGTGCCAGCAGTTTAGTTGGGGACAGGGGACCCTACGAGCAGTACTTC
TRBV7-2	TRBJ1-1	once	TRBD1	CASSLPSFRGGRLNTEAFF	TGTGCCAGCAGCTTACCTAGCTTCAGGGGGGGGCGATTGAACACTGAAGCTTTCTTT
TRBV4-1	TRBJ1-6	NA	NA	CASSQEAGLNNSPLHF	TGCGCCAGCAGCCAAGAAGCAGGTCTGAATAATTCACCCCTCCACTTT
TRBV6-4	TRBJ2-1	few	TRBD2	CASGTGTSAPSEQFF	TGTGCCAGCGGCACCGGGACTAGCGCCCCATCTGAGCAGTTCTTC
TRBV6-4	TRBJ2-3	many	NA	CASSESGQGSDTQYF	TGTGCCAGCAGTGAAAGTGGGCAGGGGTCAGATACGCAGTATTTT
TRBV7-9	TRBJ2-1	NA	NA	CASSLGPGDGEQFF	TGTGCCAGCAGCTTAGGTCCAGGGGATGGTGAGCAGTTCTTC
TRBV30	TRBJ1-5	NA	TRBD1	CAWTDRENQPQHF	TGTGCCTGGACCGACAGGGAGAATCAGCCCCAGCATTTT
TRBV6-4	TRBJ2-3	NA	TRBD2	CASSEGLADTDTQYF	TGTGCCAGCAGTGAAGGGCTAGCGGACACAGATACGCAGTATTTT
TRBV25-1	TRBJ2-7	NA	NA	CASSARTTGFYEQYF	TGTGCCAGCAGTGCCCGGACCACAGGGTTCTACGAGCAGTACTTC
TRBV7-9	TRBJ2-3	NA	TRBD1	CASSSRVSGGIADTQYF	TGTGCCAGCAGCTCAAGGGTTTCAGGGGGCATCGCAGATACGCAGTATTTT
TRBV10-1	TRBJ2-7	NA	NA	CASSEDGPYEQYF	TGCGCCAGCAGTGAGGATGGTCCCTACGAGCAGTACTTC
TRBV7-3	TRBJ1-2	NA	TRBD1	CASSQAGQAGYGYTF	TGTGCCAGCAGCCAGGCGGGACAGGCAGGCTATGGCTACACCTTC
TRBV5-1	TRBJ1-1	NA	NA	CASSLAGNTEAFF	TGCGCCAGCAGCTTGGCCGGGAACACTGAAGCTTTCTTT
TRBV7-8	TRBJ1-1	NA	NA	CASSLATVGTEAFF	TGTGCCAGCAGCTTAGCGACGGTAGGCACTGAAGCTTTCTTT
TRBV6-4	TRBJ2-3	NA	NA	CASSDISGAIDTQYF	TGTGCCAGCAGTGATATATCGGGAGCTATAGATACGCAGTATTTT
TRBV29-1	TRBJ1-3	NA	TRBD1	CSVDQTGKAGNTIYF	TGCAGCGTCGATCAGACAGGGAAGGCTGGAAACACCATATATTTT
TRBV6-5	TRBJ1-2	NA	NA	CASRQVNNYGYTF	TGTGCCAGCAGACAGGTCAATAACTATGGCTACACCTTC
TRBV30	TRBJ1-1	NA	NA	CAWRATENTEAFF	TGTGCCTGGAGGGCGACGGAGAACACTGAAGCTTTCTTT
TRBV28	TRBJ1-6	few	TRBD1	CASSATDRTNSPLHF	TGTGCCAGCAGTGCAACGGACAGGACTAATTCACCCCTCCACTTT
TRBV7-9	TRBJ2-3	NA	TRBD2	CASRPTSGRAEDTQYF	TGTGCCAGCAGGCCAACTAGCGGGAGGGCCGAAGATACGCAGTATTTT
TRBV6-1	TRBJ2-1	many	NA	CASSEEAGSYNEQFF	TGTGCCAGCAGTGAAGAAGCGGGCTCCTACAATGAGCAGTTCTTC
TRBV28	TRBJ2-7	NA	NA	CASSSNLLGQKITYEQYF	TGTGCCAGCAGTTCGAACCTACTCGGACAGAAGATTACCTACGAGCAGTACTTC
TRBV5-6	TRBJ1-1	few	NA	CASSLIPGRRSEAFF	TGTGCCAGCAGCCTCATCCCGGGCAGAAGGAGTGAAGCTTTCTTT
TRBV4-3	TRBJ2-7	NA	NA	CASSQDWPGAKFYEQYF	TGCGCCAGCAGCCAAGATTGGCCAGGAGCCAAATTCTACGAGCAGTACTTC
TRBV28	TRBJ2-7	NA	TRBD1	CASRASGTGGHEQYF	TGTGCCAGCAGGGCCTCCGGGACAGGGGGCCACGAGCAGTACTTC
TRBV6-1	TRBJ2-3	NA	NA	CANADQGTSTDTQYF	TGTGCCAACGCGGACCAGGGGACTAGCACAGATACGCAGTATTTT
TRBV30	TRBJ1-6	NA	NA	CAWINDGRGDSPLHF	TGTGCCTGGATTAACGACGGGAGAGGGGATTCACCCCTCCACTTT
TRBV21-1	TRBJ2-5	NA	NA	CASTGGEETQYF	TGTGCCAGCACAGGGGGGGAAGAGACCCAGTACTTC
TRBV7-3	TRBJ1-6	NA	NA	CASSLKGRNSPLHF	TGTGCCAGCAGCTTAAAGGGGAGGAATTCACCCCTCCACTTT